This T cell receptor (beta chain) emerged from a study of vaccination effects on CD4 cells after COVID-19. Findings and limits, study-wide: Convalescent patients were scarce, and early post-infection timepoints were absent.

Remarks on this clone: The antigen is not known.

The table came from immunoSEQ multiplex PCR; TCRdb's copy has only in-frame clones and leaves some out. The table records about 15,000 clones, 70% of them present only once. Sequencing in the ViraFEST assay came after antigen-specific CD4+ T cells had been expanded with viral peptide pools, which were used to stimulate PBMC. At the end of over 8 days of culture, CD4+ T cells were isolated. Participants were vaccinated with two doses of either the BNT162b2 or mRNA-1273 vaccine. No vaccinee had earlier SARS-CoV-2 infection, and nucleocapsid antibodies were negative. The CDR3 consists of 13 residues. V gave up 0 bases and J gave up 4 bases, with 7 bases separating them. Germline loops: CDR1 SGHRS, CDR2 YFSETQ.

V is TRBV5-1 and J is TRBJ2-5; D not resolved. Sequenced here: CD4+ T cells from PBMCs cultured with SARS-CoV-2 spike peptides, sampled after COVID-19 vaccination. This sequence originates from a human donor who received a COVID-19 vaccine. The CDR3 DNA follows: TGCGCCAGCAGCTTGGGGAACCGAGAGACCCAGTACTTC. Translated, it gives CASSLGNRETQYF.